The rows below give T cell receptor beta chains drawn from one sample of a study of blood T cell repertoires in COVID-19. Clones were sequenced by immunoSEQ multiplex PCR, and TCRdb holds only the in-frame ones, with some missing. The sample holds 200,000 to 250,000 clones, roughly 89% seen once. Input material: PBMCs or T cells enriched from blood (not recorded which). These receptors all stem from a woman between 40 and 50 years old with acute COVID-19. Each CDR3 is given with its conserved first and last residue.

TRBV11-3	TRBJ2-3	CASSSDSGLSTDTQYF
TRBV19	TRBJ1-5	CASRGDRAFNQPQHF
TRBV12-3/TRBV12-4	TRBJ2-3	CASSISTDTQYF
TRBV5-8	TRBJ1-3	CASSFLGGSGGNTIYF
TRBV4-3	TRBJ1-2	CASSLAHGQGGTYGYTF
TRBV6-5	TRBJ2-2	CASIKRSNTGELFF
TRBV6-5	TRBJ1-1	CASSYSDRPPRGEAFF
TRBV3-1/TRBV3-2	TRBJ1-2	CASSQERVAGFSGYTF
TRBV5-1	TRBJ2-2	CASSFGTGITGELFF
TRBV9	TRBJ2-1	CASSGGSYNEQFF
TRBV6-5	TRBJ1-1	CASSLTGSNTEAFF
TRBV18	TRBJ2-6	CASSPVQGNSGANVLTF
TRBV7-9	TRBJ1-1	CASSLFYTEAFF
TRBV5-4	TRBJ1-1	CASSTTGYTEAFF
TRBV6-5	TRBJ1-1	CASFRGTDTEAFF
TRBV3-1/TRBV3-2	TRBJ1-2	CASSPVAGGGGYGYTF
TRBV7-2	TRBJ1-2	CASSLDRDYGYTF